This T cell receptor beta chain was captured in a study of human T cells and chemical hapten exposure. Study context: Variability of per-sample TCR yields stemmed mainly from small differences in pooled library volume.

Time point: healthy volunteer bleed at 2 weeks. Unseparated into fractions, whole blood served as the source from which total RNA was extracted. V was clipped by 5 bases and J by 3 bases; unmatched bases: 6. The CDR3 totals 16 residues. The V gene's germline CDR1 is SEHNR and CDR2 FQNEAQ (reference sequence). In its sample, this clonotype was seen many times. Individual cDNA molecules received unique molecular identifiers in the library. In the original processing: Counting gave a median of roughly 100,000 TCRs per sample, with values ranging from about 23,224 to 690,600. TCRdb redid the calling of the RACE reads with MiXCR, one entry per CDR3 protein. TCRdb, not the original authors, processed these V and J calls. The profile shows under 95,000 distinct CDR3 sequences, approximately 10% of them singletons.

The sequenced sample consisted of whole blood. The chain uses TRBV7-9 and TRBJ2-1; 11 bases line up with TRBD2. The sequence was collected from a female donor in good health. Some clones in this sample may be carry-over from other donors' samples. The DNA for the CDR3 is TGTGCCAGCAGCACGGGACTAGCGGCCTACTACAATGAGCAGTTCTTC. This codes for CASSTGLAAYYNEQFF.